This record looks at one T cell receptor beta chain sequence and its context. What antigen it recognizes has not been identified. No base quality information exists; no much larger clone differs at one position. The data are from a study of shared clonotypes between healthy human individuals (dated by TCRdb to 2018 to 2021). Background for the entire study: Three men and two women, aged 18 to 49 years, made up the cohort. For each donor, CD4 naive and CD4 memory were each run on three plates, CD8 naive on two plates, and CD8 memory on one plate. Between about 0.85 and 8.9 billion PBMCs per donor were obtained by leukapheresis. To estimate repertoire size and how much clonotype sharing occurs between individuals, the study deeply sequenced the blood TCR repertoires of roughly 5 healthy adults. To increase sequencing depth and limit assay-specific biases, different laboratories used diverse techniques to prepare libraries and sequence TCR repertoires. Findings and caveats that apply to the study as a whole: Pairwise subsampling led to the expectation that sequencing depth would affect the degree of clonotype sharing among donors. Compared with non-shared clonotypes, the clonotypes found in all four sorted-subset donors had higher generation probabilities. Sampling was limited to blood, and TCR repertoires in tissue likely differ from TCR repertoires in blood. Even with the large sequencing depth, rarefaction of the sorted-subset datasets indicated that sequencing was incomplete. Estimated clonotype richness was generally larger for naive than for memory subsets. The genetic and exposure-history diversity represented was limited by the small number of donors. When several donors were compared, the shared fraction of clonotypes was 5% to 6.5% for naive CD4, 3% to 4% for naive CD8, 2% to 2.5% for memory CD4, and around 0.4% for memory CD8.

TCR CDR3 regions were amplified from genomic DNA by multiplex PCR using the deep immunoSEQ assay. For each cell subset, the extracted genomic DNA was distributed evenly across all wells of several immunoSEQ 96-well plates, and each plate served as one replicate. For sorted subsets, roughly 200 ng of genomic DNA, equivalent to 30,000 or so T cell genomes, went into each replicate PCR. The purified libraries were quantified using a Qubit 3.0 fluorometer, sized with a Bioanalyzer 2100, and then quantified again using the KAPA Library Quantification kit. Every immunoSEQ 96-well plate was sequenced on a dedicated single-read 150-cycle Illumina NextSeq 550 flow cell. The paper's data handling went like this. Because the immunoSEQ output held only junctional sequences and lacked quality scores, the filtering could not match the filtering applied to full-length reads. To assign V/J genes and CDR3, sequences were annotated against IMGT germline references using PyIR, a Python wrapper for IgBLAST v1.9. Reads were filtered out if the reads had weak V/J assignments (E-value above 1e-6), no CDR3, stop codons, out-of-frame junctions, or ambiguous translated residues. V3J clonotypes were defined by identical inferred V gene, J gene, and CDR3 amino acid sequence. Percentage overlap between repertoires was computed as shared unique clonotypes divided by the size of the smaller repertoire. Richness of each repertoire was evaluated using RTK rarefaction, the Chao1 estimator, and Recon v2.1 estimates of unobserved clonotypes. For all TCRbeta clonotypes obtained by the gDNA method from a handful of donors, generation probabilities were computed with OLGA. The source is immuneACCESS, and TCRdb retained only in-frame sequences with V and J called. Part of the clones is not carried over; for the studies checked, unresolved V genes explain less than half of this, and the remainder is unexplained. The DNA gave D and trimming, while V, J and clone size come from that table. The sample table records approximately 1.5 million clones; about 98.5% of these occur just once. Of the sample, about 0.34% is held by the ten largest clones.

The donors were healthy, HIV-negative adults who had no recently reported acute infections or vaccinations. All donors were Caucasian adults living in Nashville, Tennessee, USA. CD4+ T cells were enriched by magnetic negative selection, after which naive cells were positively selected on CD45RA and the negative fraction was taken as the memory subset. After blood collection by leukapheresis, PBMCs were isolated using Ficoll-Histopaque density gradient centrifugation and then cryopreserved in the vapor phase of liquid nitrogen. Analytical flow cytometry was used to check the purity and quantity of every magnetically sorted T cell population. Genomic DNA was isolated from each sorted fraction and quantified by UV absorbance on a Nanodrop 2000c. The sequence was collected from a man younger than 40 in good health. The specimen sequenced was naive CD4+ T cells sorted from blood. Interpreted using the paper, the cell subset or site label stands for: CD45RA+ positively selected.

This receptor carries the CDR3 CASSPPRGRPYEQYF. The bases are TGTGCCAGCAGTCCCCCTAGAGGGAGGCCCTACGAGCAGTACTTC. Rearrangement joined TRBV28 to TRBJ2-7; a tentative D call is TRBD2 (6 bases match). The V end loses 5 bases and the J end loses 2 bases, and a stretch of 16 bases separates them. Its CDR3 holds 15 amino acids, cysteine through phenylalanine. Of all the DNA, just the CDR3 is kept, 45 bases in frame from base 1. CDR1 and CDR2, looked up from the germline V gene, are MDHEN and SYDVKM.